This T cell receptor (beta chain) was recovered during a study of beta chain features in type 1 diabetes. About the study: Age, gender and cell yields were similar between patients and healthy donors.

The investigators reverse transcribed all of the isolated RNA, so they sequenced expressed TCRB transcripts. Mean read depth for naive, central memory and regulatory T cell samples was 3.5 million or so reads. Profiled with immunoSEQ multiplex PCR; TCRdb holds only in-frame clones, not every one. The sample consists of over 120,000 clones, more than 9% of them appearing once. This CDR3 spans 13 amino acids. Germline CDR1 reads MDHEN; CDR2 reads SYDVKM. Trimming cost V 5 bases and J 5 bases; bases outside gene matches: 5. Purity of each sorted population was above 95%. This clone appeared a few times. This TCR derives from a young man in good health. Specimen: naive CD4+ T cells from blood. This chain joins TRBV28 and TRBJ1-2, with 7 bases aligning to TRBD1. CDR3 region: CASSEGTEYGYTF. CDR3 nucleotides: TGTGCCAGCAGTGAGGGGACAGAGTATGGCTACACCTTC.